The 21 T cell receptor beta chains reported below all come from one sample, sequenced in a study of read filtering for tumor transcriptome and immune sequencing. Molecular barcoded adaptors covering alpha/delta and beta/gamma chains were used on about 390 ng RNA. TCRdb passed the reads through MiXCR, listing each CDR3 protein once. The sample includes about 57,000 distinct CDR3 sequences, 20% seen only once; the top ten take about a sixth. Sequencing input: a population of CD138-negative cells sorted from bone marrow. These receptors came from a donor at least 40 years old with multiple myeloma.

This chain connects TRBV5-1 to TRBJ1-1; D gene unclear. The CDR3 loop spans 15 amino acids. The V end lost 4 bases, the J end lost 0 bases, and 13 bases lay between the germline ends. Germline CDR1 SGHRS, CDR2 YFSETQ. The chain's CDR3 is CASSPGGQLNTEAFF. The CDR3 DNA sequence: TGCGCCAGCAGCCCGGGAGGGCAATTGAACACTGAAGCTTTCTTT.

This clonotype was seen ten or more times. The chain uses TRBV5-1 and TRBJ2-5, with 9 bases that match TRBD2. This CDR3 is 17 amino acids long. Germline V gene sequence: CDR1 SGHRS, CDR2 YFSETQ. Trimming cost V 1 base and J 0 bases; bases outside gene matches: 7. CDR3 sequence reads: CASSLRMSGGYQETQYF. In nucleotides, the CDR3 is TGCGCCAGCAGCTTGCGGATGAGCGGGGGGTACCAAGAGACCCAGTACTTC.

This clonotype occurred many times. The chain joins TRBV3-1 to TRBJ1-6; D gene uncertain. The CDR3 consists of 15 residues. CDR1 is LGHDT and CDR2 is YNNKEL in the germline V gene (reference sequence). Trimming pared 0 bases from V and 4 bases from J, leaving 7 bases between. In DNA, the CDR3 is TGTGCCAGCAGCCAAGAGCCCGGGTATAATTCACCCCTCCACTTT. Its translation: CASSQEPGYNSPLHF.

In this sample, this clonotype turned up many times. The rearrangement uses TRBV9 and TRBJ2-2, with 9 bases lining up with TRBD1. V was clipped by 2 bases and J by 6 bases; unmatched bases: 5. The CDR3 consists of 15 residues. CDR1 and CDR2 (germline): SGDLS, YYNGEE. The CDR3 nucleotides are TGTGCCAGCAGCGTGACAGGGGGGGGACCCGGGGAGCTGTTTTTT. Translation gives CASSVTGGGPGELFF.

In its sample, this clonotype was seen a few times. A much bigger clone sits one base away, suggesting this may be a read error. The chain uses TRBV7-7 and TRBJ2-1, with D possibly matching TRBD2 (6 bases). From germline, CDR1 is SSHAT and CDR2 FNYEAQ (reference sequence). This CDR3 is built from 16 residues. The CDR3 nucleotides read TGTGCTAGCAGCACCGCGGGGCTAGTGGGGCACAATGAGCAGTTCTTC. It encodes CASSTAGLVGHNEQFF.

This clonotype showed up just once. Possible read error: a much larger clone is one base away. CDR3 sequence: CASSQDFGRGANENLFF. The CDR3 DNA is TGTGCCAGCAGCCAAGACTTCGGCCGGGGGGCTAATGAAAATCTGTTTTTT. The gene calls are TRBV3-1 and TRBJ1-4; D perhaps matches TRBD1 (6 bases). Looked up from germline, CDR1 is LGHDT and CDR2 is YNNKEL (reference sequence). The CDR3 covers 17 residues.

A remark on this clonotype: This could be a read error, since a much larger clone is one nucleotide away. This chain links TRBV9 with TRBJ1-5; D is unclear. CDR3 length equals 14 residues. Germline loops: CDR1 SGDLS, CDR2 YYNGEE. V lost 1 base and J 1 base, leaving 6 bases between the germline ends. The CDR3 nucleotides are TGTGCCAGCAGCGTATGTCCGAGCAATCAGCCCCAGCATTTT. Translated, it gives CASSVCPSNQPQHF.

The chain carries TRBV2 and TRBJ1-4; 8 bases line up with TRBD1. There are 17 residues in the CDR3. V was clipped by 7 bases and J by 5 bases; unmatched bases: 15. Germline CDR1 reads SNHLY; CDR2 reads FYNNEI. This CDR3 reads CASTPRTGWTPNEKLFF. For the CDR3, the DNA is TGTGCCAGCACCCCAAGGACAGGGTGGACCCCAAATGAAAAACTGTTTTTT.

The sample holds one count of this clonotype. The rearrangement links TRBV7-2 to TRBJ1-5; D is unresolved. The CDR3 is made up of 15 amino acids. From germline, CDR1 is SGHTA and CDR2 FQGNSA. V was trimmed by 1 base and J by 3 bases, leaving 10 bases between them. The CDR3 spells CASSLGPGYNQPQHF. CDR3 sequence (DNA): TGTGCCAGCAGCTTAGGCCCGGGTTACAATCAGCCCCAGCATTTT. Combining the CDR3 with reference TRBV7-2 and TRBJ1-5 gives the whole variable domain GAGVSQSPSNKVTEKGKDVELRCDPISGHTALYWYRQSLGQGLEFLIYFQGNSAPDKSGLPSDRFSAERTGGSVSTLTIQRTQQEDSAVYLCASSLGPGYNQPQHFGDGTRLSIL.

As concerns this clonotype: In this CDR3 the conserved last residue, phenylalanine or tryptophan, is missing, so a read error is likely. This sequence joins TRBV20-1 and TRBJ2-5; a possible D gene is TRBD1 (6 bases). Germline V gene data show CDR1 as DFQATT and CDR2 as SNEGSKA (reference sequence). CDR3 length: 12 amino acids. The CDR3 DNA reads as TGCGGTGCTAGAACAGGGCGGGAGACCCAGTACCTC. Translation: CGARTGRETQYL.

This clonotype was counted once. V usage is TRBV2 and J usage is TRBJ2-5, with 8 bases that match TRBD2. CDR3 length: 14 residues. Germline values: CDR1 SNHLY, CDR2 FYNNEI. After removal of 2 bases from V and 2 bases from J, the junction contained 1 base not matched to a gene. CDR3 loop: CASSETGGQETQYF. CDR3 DNA: TGTGCCAGCAGTGAAACGGGAGGGCAAGAGACCCAGTACTTC.

The chain recombines TRBV25-1 with TRBJ1-1; the D is unclear. Germline CDR1 is MGHDK and CDR2 is SYGVNS. This CDR3 has 12 residues. Between the trimmed V and J ends, which lost 7 bases and 3 bases, there was a span of 9 bases. The CDR3 reads CASIEYYTEAFF. For the CDR3, the DNA is TGTGCCAGCATTGAGTATTACACTGAAGCTTTCTTT.

This clonotype is medium-sized. The rearrangement uses TRBV11-3 and TRBJ2-1; the D gene is possibly TRBD2 (5 bases). V dropped 0 bases and J dropped 9 bases, with 24 bases sitting between them. The CDR3 sequence is 18 residues long. Germline V CDR1 and CDR2: SGHNT, YENEEA. CDR3 residues: CASSLDLWGSVGEGEQFF. In DNA, the CDR3 is TGTGCCAGCAGCTTAGATTTGTGGGGATCGGTGGGCGAGGGTGAGCAGTTCTTC.

The chain uses TRBV18 and TRBJ2-3, with D maybe TRBD1 (5 bases). Trimming took 2 bases from V and 4 from J, leaving 10 bases between them. Germline V gene lookup returns CDR1 KGHSH and CDR2 LQKENI. CDR3 length: 14 residues. CDR3 bases: TGTGCCAGCTCACCAGCAGGGCGAGCAGATACGCAGTATTTT. This sequence encodes CASSPAGRADTQYF.

There are many counts of this clonotype. V is TRBV21-1 and J is TRBJ2-7; the listed D gene, TRBD1, was not tested against the DNA. TRBV21-1 is labeled a pseudogene. The CDR3 length is 17 residues. This CDR3 reads CASQNLGHATITYEQYF. The CDR3 nucleotides are TGTGCCAGCCAAAACTTAGGACACGCCACAATAACCTACGAGCAGTACTTC.

This sequence joins TRBV9 and TRBJ2-1; 10 nucleotides agree with TRBD2. CDR3 size: 17 residues. V was pared by 1 base and J by 3 bases, with 7 bases of the junction left unmatched. Germline assignment: CDR1 SGDLS and CDR2 YYNGEE. In DNA form, the CDR3 reads TGTGCCAGCAGCGTAAACCCCGGGACTAGCGTCTACAATGAGCAGTTCTTC. Translating it yields CASSVNPGTSVYNEQFF.

This clonotype was seen a handful of times. This chain uses TRBV5-1 with TRBJ2-1; D perhaps matches TRBD1 (5 bases). The CDR3 has 14 amino acids. V lost 0 bases to trimming and J lost 4 bases, with 8 bases between them. The germline V gene encodes CDR1 SGHRS and CDR2 YFSETQ. CDR3 bases: TGCGCCAGCAGCTTGGCCTCAGGGTACAATGAGCAGTTCTTC. Protein product: CASSLASGYNEQFF.

In the case of this clonotype: Without the conserved terminal phenylalanine or tryptophan, this CDR3 likely stems from a read error. The DNA is left out, because the CDR3 cannot be placed on it with certainty; the CDR3 is given as TCRdb lists it. The V gene is TRBV3-1, the J gene TRBJ1-2; TRBD1 is the table's D call and was not checked against the DNA. The CDR3 length equals 15 residues, ends included. Germline CDR1 LGHDT, CDR2 YNNKEL (reference sequence). The CDR3 sequence: CASSPTREDFYGCTL.

This clonotype came up many times. J is TRBJ2-2 and V is TRBV6-5; D gene unclear. The CDR3 covers 15 residues. Germline-derived CDR1 and CDR2 are MNHEY and SVGAGI. The V gene lost 2 bases and the J gene lost 0 bases, with 7 bases spanning the gap. DNA for the CDR3: TGTGCCAGCAGTTACGGTCACGCGAACACCGGGGAGCTGTTTTTT. Protein sequence: CASSYGHANTGELFF.

This clonotype was seen only a few times. The chain links TRBV11-1 to TRBJ2-1, with D unclear. The germline gives CDR1 SGHAT, CDR2 FQDESV (reference sequence). This CDR3 region has 15 residues. Trimming stripped 3 bases from V and 0 bases from J, with 9 bases between. CDR3 bases: TGTGCCAGCAGCTTTCAGAGTAACTCCTACAATGAGCAGTTCTTC. Residues: CASSFQSNSYNEQFF.

This clonotype occurred many times. The rearrangement joins TRBV18 to TRBJ2-7; 10 nucleotides agree with TRBD2. The CDR3 consists of 15 residues. The V gene's germline CDR1 is KGHSH and CDR2 LQKENI. The J segment lost 4 bases and the V segment lost 2 bases, leaving 5 bases of the junction unmatched. CDR3 DNA: TGTGCCAGCTCACCAAAGCGGGGGGGAGGATACGAGCAGTACTTC. It encodes CASSPKRGGGYEQYF.